This T cell receptor beta chain is from a study of T-cell memory formation after mild COVID-19. TCRdb re-derived calls from the 5' RACE reads in MiXCR, one entry per CDR3 protein. This table has about 350,000 distinct CDR3 sequences, around 15% appearing once. The clonotype originates from a man between 18 and 29 years old who had mild COVID-19 (a few samples of this study predate the infection). Cell type and time point are not known. The sample was PBMCs or a T cell subset sorted from them (not recorded which).

CDR3 nucleotide sequence: TGTGCCAGCAGCCAAGGGGACAGGGGGCTGACGGGTGAGCAGTTCTTC. It translates to CASSQGDRGLTGEQFF. The chain is built from TRBV3-1 and TRBJ2-1; TRBD1 agrees at 12 bases. V was pared by 1 base and J by 9 bases, with 7 bases of the junction left unmatched. CDR1 is LGHDT, CDR2 YNNKEL, per germline (reference sequence). The CDR3 length is 16 residues.